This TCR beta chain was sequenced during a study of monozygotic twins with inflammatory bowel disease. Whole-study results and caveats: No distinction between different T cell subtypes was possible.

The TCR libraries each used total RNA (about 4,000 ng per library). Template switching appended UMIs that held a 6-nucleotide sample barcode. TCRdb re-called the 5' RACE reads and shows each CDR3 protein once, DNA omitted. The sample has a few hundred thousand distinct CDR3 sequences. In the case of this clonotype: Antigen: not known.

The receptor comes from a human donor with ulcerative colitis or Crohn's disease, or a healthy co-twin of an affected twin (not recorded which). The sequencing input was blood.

The CDR3 reads CSAPLAGGTTDTQYF. The chain uses TRBV20-1 and TRBJ2-3; TCRdb proposes TRBD2, but this gene call is untestable without DNA. This CDR3 is built from 15 residues. Germline V gives CDR1 DFQATT, CDR2 SNEGSKA (reference sequence).